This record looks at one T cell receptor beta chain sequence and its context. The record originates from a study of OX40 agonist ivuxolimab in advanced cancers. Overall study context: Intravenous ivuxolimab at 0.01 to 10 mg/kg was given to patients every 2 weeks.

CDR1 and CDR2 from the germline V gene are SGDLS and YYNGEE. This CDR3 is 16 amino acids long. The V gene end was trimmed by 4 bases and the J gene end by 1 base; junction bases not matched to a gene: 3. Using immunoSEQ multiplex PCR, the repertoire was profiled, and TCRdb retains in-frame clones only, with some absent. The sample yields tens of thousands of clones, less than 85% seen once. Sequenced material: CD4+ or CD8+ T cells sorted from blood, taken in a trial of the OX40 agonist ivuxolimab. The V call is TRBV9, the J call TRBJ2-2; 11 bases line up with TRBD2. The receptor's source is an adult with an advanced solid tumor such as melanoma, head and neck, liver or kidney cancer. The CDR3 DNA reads TGTGCCAGCAGCCCCGGGACTAGCGGGAACACCGGGGAGCTGTTTTTT. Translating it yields CASSPGTSGNTGELFF.